This entry is about one T cell receptor (beta chain). The CDR3 length is 13 residues. Germline lookup yields CDR1 SGHRS and CDR2 YFSETQ. The germline V and J ends were trimmed by 3 bases and 7 bases, with 11 bases remaining between them. This record belongs to a study of regulatory T cells in long-lasting Graves disease. Indicated time point: newly diagnosed GD, antithyroid drugs for less than 3 months. The TCR library was prepared using RNA isolated from PBMCs. CDR3-region Arm-PCR and iRepertoire HTBI primers produced the TCR beta libraries. TCRdb called the multiplex PCR reads again in MiXCR, with one record for every CDR3 protein. The sample consists of roughly 560,000 distinct CDR3 sequences, approximately 12% of them appearing once. The sample was also linked to a second study, of T cells in Graves' hyperthyroidism and ophthalmopathy. In that study: Over 18 months, lack of ophthalmopathy progression marked Graves' hyperthyroidism as stable.

Source: peripheral blood mononuclear cells (PBMCs), taken at new diagnosis, from a patient treated with antithyroid drugs. The TCR sequence derives from a woman aged 25 to 39 with Graves disease. The V gene is TRBV5-1, the J gene TRBJ2-1; D remains unclear. CDR3 protein: CASSSLLLNEQFF. The DNA for the CDR3 is TGCGCCAGCAGCTCCCTTTTGTTGAATGAGCAGTTCTTC.